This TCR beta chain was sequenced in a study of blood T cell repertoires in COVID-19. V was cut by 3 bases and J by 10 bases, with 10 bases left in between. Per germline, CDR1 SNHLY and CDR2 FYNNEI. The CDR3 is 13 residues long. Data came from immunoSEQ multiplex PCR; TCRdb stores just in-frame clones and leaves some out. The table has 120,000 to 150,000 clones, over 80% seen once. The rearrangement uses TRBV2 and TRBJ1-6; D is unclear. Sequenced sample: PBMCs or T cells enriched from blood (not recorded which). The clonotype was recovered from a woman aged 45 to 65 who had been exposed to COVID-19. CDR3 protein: CASSDWEESPLHF. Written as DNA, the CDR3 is TGTGCCAGCAGTGATTGGGAGGAGTCACCCCTCCACTTT.